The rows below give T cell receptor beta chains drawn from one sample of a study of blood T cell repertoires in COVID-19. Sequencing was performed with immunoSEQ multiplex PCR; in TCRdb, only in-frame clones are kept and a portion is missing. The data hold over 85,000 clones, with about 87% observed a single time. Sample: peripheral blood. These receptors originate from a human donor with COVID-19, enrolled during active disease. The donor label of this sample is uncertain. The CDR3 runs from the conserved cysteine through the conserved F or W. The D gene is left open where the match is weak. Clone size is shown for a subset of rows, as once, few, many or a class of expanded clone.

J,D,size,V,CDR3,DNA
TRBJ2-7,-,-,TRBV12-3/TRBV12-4,CASSADSYEQYF,TGTGCTTCGTCGGCGGACTCCTACGAGCAGTACTTC
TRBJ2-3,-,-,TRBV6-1,CASSEARGQLSTDTQYF,TGTGCCAGCAGTGAAGCGCGGGGGCAGCTTTCCACAGATACGCAGTATTTT
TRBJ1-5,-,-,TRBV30,CALDRGTNQPQHF,TGTGCCTTGGACAGAGGGACGAATCAGCCCCAGCATTTT
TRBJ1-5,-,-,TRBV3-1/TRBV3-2,CASSQEGGRPQHF,TGTGCCAGCAGCCAAGAGGGTGGGAGGCCCCAGCATTTT
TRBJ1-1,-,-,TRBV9,CASSPSVGNTEAFF,TGTGCCAGCAGCCCTAGTGTGGGGAACACTGAAGCTTTCTTT
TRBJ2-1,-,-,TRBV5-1,CASSLVVAYNEQFF,TGCGCCAGCAGCTTGGTAGTAGCCTACAATGAGCAGTTCTTC
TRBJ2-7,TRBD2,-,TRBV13,CASSPYPASGKQYEQYF,TGTGCCAGCAGCCCGTATCCGGCTAGCGGGAAGCAGTACGAGCAGTACTTC
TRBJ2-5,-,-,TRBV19,CARPGSGETQYF,TGTGCCAGACCAGGGTCTGGGGAGACCCAGTACTTC
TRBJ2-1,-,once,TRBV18,CASSPGGQGGNEQFF,TGTGCCAGCTCACCAGGGGGTCAGGGGGGCAATGAGCAGTTCTTC
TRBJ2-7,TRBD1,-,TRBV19,CASSIQSGQGRNEQYF,TGTGCCAGTAGTATCCAATCGGGACAGGGGAGAAACGAGCAGTACTTC
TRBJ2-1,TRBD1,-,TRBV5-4,CASSSDRDSYSYNEQFF,TGTGCCAGCAGTTCCGACAGGGACAGTTACTCCTACAATGAGCAGTTCTTC
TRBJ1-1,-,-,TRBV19,CASTLRGHQRRTEAFF,TGTGCCAGTACCCTTAGGGGACACCAAAGGAGGACTGAAGCTTTCTTT
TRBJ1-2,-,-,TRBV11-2,CASSALHQGYDYGYTF,TGTGCCAGCAGCGCCCTCCATCAGGGTTACGACTATGGCTACACCTTC
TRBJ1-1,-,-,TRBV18,CASSPPLGALGDTEAFF,TGTGCCAGCTCACCACCTTTGGGAGCCCTCGGGGACACTGAAGCTTTCTTT
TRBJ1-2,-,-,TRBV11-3,CASSLARSITYYGYTF,TGTGCCAGCAGCCTAGCTCGGAGTATTACCTATTATGGCTACACCTTC
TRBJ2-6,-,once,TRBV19,CASSIWGGLGSGANVLTF,TGTGCCAGTAGTATTTGGGGGGGCCTTGGCTCTGGGGCCAACGTCCTGACTTTC
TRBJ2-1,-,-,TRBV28,CASSLPGMNNEQFF,TGTGCCAGCAGTTTACCAGGGATGAACAATGAGCAGTTCTTC
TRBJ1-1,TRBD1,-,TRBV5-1,CASSHGQVNTEAFF,TGCGCCAGCAGCCACGGACAGGTGAACACTGAAGCTTTCTTT
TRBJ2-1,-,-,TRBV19,CASSDLASSSYNEQFF,TGTGCCAGTTCGGACTTGGCTTCGAGCTCCTACAATGAGCAGTTCTTC
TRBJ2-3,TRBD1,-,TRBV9,CASSPGQGAGKDTQYF,TGTGCCAGCAGCCCCGGACAGGGGGCGGGAAAAGATACGCAGTATTTT
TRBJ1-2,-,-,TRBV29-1,CSVADWVPNYGYTF,TGCAGCGTAGCCGACTGGGTACCTAACTATGGCTACACCTTC
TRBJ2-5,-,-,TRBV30,CAWSAYQETQYF,TGTGCCTGGAGTGCCTACCAAGAGACCCAGTACTTC
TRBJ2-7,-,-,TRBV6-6,CASSYFDRGGGEQYF,TGTGCCAGCAGTTACTTCGACAGGGGAGGGGGCGAGCAGTACTTC
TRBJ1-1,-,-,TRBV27,CASSLWPSGGAFF,TGTGCCAGCAGTTTATGGCCGAGCGGCGGAGCTTTCTTT
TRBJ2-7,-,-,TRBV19,CASSARQPSYEQYF,TGTGCCAGTAGTGCAAGACAGCCCTCCTACGAGCAGTACTTC
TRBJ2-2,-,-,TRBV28,CASSLALGTGELFF,TGTGCCAGCAGTTTGGCTCTTGGCACCGGGGAGCTGTTTTTT
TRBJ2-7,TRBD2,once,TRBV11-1,CATAKAGGLYEQYF,TGTGCCACCGCCAAGGCGGGGGGCCTCTACGAGCAGTACTTC
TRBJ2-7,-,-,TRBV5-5,CASSWAHREQYF,TGTGCCAGCAGCTGGGCCCACAGGGAGCAGTACTTC
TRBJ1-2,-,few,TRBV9,CASSVGGHRAILYGYTF,TGTGCCAGCAGCGTAGGAGGACACAGGGCGATTTTATATGGCTACACCTTC
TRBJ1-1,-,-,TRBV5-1,CASSSGTTAAFF,TGCGCCAGCAGCTCCGGGACAACCGCGGCTTTCTTT
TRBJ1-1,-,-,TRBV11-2,CASSPRRGNTEAFF,TGTGCCAGCAGCCCCCGCAGGGGAAACACTGAAGCTTTCTTT
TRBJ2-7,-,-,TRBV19,CASKSEGWEDEQYF,TGTGCCAGTAAGTCGGAAGGTTGGGAGGACGAGCAGTACTTC
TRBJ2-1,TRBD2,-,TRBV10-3,CAISPGAGGPDEQFF,TGTGCCATCAGTCCGGGAGCGGGAGGGCCCGATGAGCAGTTCTTC
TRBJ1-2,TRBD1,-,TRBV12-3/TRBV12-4,CAIAGTEFGGYTF,TGTGCCATCGCCGGGACAGAGTTTGGTGGCTACACCTTC
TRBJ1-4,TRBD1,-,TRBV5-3,CASGTGTGTLGNEKLFF,TGTGCCAGCGGAACCGGGACAGGAACGTTGGGCAATGAAAAACTGTTTTTT
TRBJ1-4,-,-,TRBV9,CASSPGGAAGEKLFF,TGTGCCAGCAGCCCAGGAGGAGCTGCGGGTGAAAAACTGTTTTTT
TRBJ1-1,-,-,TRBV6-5,CASSYLVGVTNTEAFF,TGTGCCAGCAGTTACCTGGTCGGAGTGACGAACACTGAAGCTTTCTTT
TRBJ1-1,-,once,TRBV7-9,CASRSRRGRVNTEAFF,TGTGCCAGCAGAAGTCGCAGGGGTCGGGTGAACACTGAAGCTTTCTTT
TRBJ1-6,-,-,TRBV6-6,CASRNSPNSPLHF,TGTGCCAGCAGGAACAGCCCAAATTCACCCCTCCACTTT
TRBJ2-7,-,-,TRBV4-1,CASSQDLPLASGMGKQYF,TGCGCCAGCAGCCAAGACCTACCCCTAGCCTCGGGAATGGGGAAGCAGTACTTC
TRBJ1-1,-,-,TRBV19,CASLDRNTEAFF,TGTGCCAGTTTGGACAGGAACACTGAAGCTTTCTTT
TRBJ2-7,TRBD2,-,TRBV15,CATSRDGWGGEQYF,TGTGCCACCAGCAGAGATGGGTGGGGGGGCGAGCAGTACTTC
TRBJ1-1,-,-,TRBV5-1,CASSLKGEGTEAFF,TGCGCCAGCAGCTTAAAGGGGGAAGGAACTGAAGCTTTCTTT
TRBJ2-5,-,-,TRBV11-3,CASSSGVGPQETQYF,TGTGCCAGCAGCTCGGGGGTGGGGCCACAAGAGACCCAGTACTTC
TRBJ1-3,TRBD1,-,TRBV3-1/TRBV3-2,CASSQDIWTGDSGNTIYF,TGTGCCAGCAGCCAAGATATCTGGACAGGGGACTCCGGAAACACCATATATTTT
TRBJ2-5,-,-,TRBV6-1,CASSVYRGLGETQYF,TGTGCCAGCAGTGTGTACAGGGGACTTGGAGAGACCCAGTACTTC
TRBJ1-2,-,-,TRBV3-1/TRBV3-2,CASSQDNAVYYGYTF,TGTGCCAGCAGCCAAGATAACGCAGTCTACTATGGCTACACCTTC
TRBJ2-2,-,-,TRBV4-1,CASSQGSGRDTGELFF,TGCGCCAGCAGCCAGGGAAGCGGAAGGGACACCGGGGAGCTGTTTTTT
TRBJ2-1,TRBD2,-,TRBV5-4,CASSLWTSGYNEQFF,TGTGCCAGCAGCCTATGGACTAGCGGGTACAATGAGCAGTTCTTC
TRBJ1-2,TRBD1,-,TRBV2,CASSEGTGGYGYTF,TGTGCCAGCAGTGAAGGGACAGGGGGCTATGGCTACACCTTC
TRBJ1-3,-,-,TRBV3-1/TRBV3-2,CASSGRGSGNTIYF,TGTGCCAGCAGCGGACGAGGGAGCGGAAACACCATATATTTT